This TCR beta chain emerged from a study of T cells in Graves' hyperthyroidism and ophthalmopathy. A note on this clonotype: As yet, its antigen is unknown.

Study-wide results and limits: Ophthalmopathy could be told apart from stable hyperthyroidism with a 13 V-J model. Ophthalmopathy prediction by the model preceded onset by a median roughly 6.3 months.

Diagnostic assessment was based on clinical symptoms, serum thyroxine and TRAb, thyroid ultrasound and orbital computed tomography. TCR beta CDR3 regions were amplified from RNA. First-round RT-PCR targeting the TCR CDR3 was performed with the HTBI primer set. A single record per CDR3 protein comes from TCRdb applying MiXCR to the multiplex PCR reads. The sample holds a few hundred thousand distinct CDR3 sequences, roughly 15% seen once. Sequencing was performed on blood. The clonotype originates from a woman aged 25 to 39 with Graves' ophthalmopathy.

The CDR3 reads CASSFRDSFYNEQFF. The CDR3 DNA reads TGTGCCAGCAGCTTCCGGGACAGTTTCTACAATGAGCAGTTCTTC. The chain carries TRBV7-8 and TRBJ2-1, with 7 bases matching TRBD1. Trimming took 3 bases from V and 3 from J; bases not matched to a gene: 5. The CDR3 totals 15 residues. CDR1 is SGHVS, CDR2 FQNEAQ, per germline. Based on the CDR3 plus reference TRBV7-8 and TRBJ2-1, the full variable domain is GAGVSQSPRYKVAKRGQDVALRCDPISGHVSLFWYQQALGQGPEFLTYFQNEAQLDKSGLPSDRFFAERPEGSVSTLKIQRTQQEDSAVYLCASSFRDSFYNEQFFGPGTRLTVL.